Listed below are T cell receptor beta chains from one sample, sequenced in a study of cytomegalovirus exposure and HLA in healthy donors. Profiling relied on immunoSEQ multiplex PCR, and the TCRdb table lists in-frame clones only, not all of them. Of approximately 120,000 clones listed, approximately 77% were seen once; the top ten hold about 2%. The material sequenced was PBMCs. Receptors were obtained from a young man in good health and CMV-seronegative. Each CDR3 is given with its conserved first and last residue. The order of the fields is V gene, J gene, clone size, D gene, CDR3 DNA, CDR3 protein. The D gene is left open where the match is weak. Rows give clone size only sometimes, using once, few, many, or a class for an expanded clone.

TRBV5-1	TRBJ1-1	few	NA	TGCGCCAGCAGCGCATTCGGCACGGAGGAAGCTTTCTTT	CASSAFGTEEAFF
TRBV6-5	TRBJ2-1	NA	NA	TGTGCCAGCAGTTACGAGCAACTGAACAATGAGCAGTTCTTC	CASSYEQLNNEQFF
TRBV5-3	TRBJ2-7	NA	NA	TGTGCCAGAAGCTTGAGGACTTCAACAACCTACGAGCAGTACTTC	CARSLRTSTTYEQYF
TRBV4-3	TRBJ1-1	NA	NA	TGCGCCAGCAGCCAAGAAGGGGGAGGGTTGACTGAAGCTTTCTTT	CASSQEGGGLTEAFF
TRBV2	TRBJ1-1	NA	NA	TGTGCCAGCAGTCCGGAGTTCGGGGGGACTGAAGCTTTCTTT	CASSPEFGGTEAFF
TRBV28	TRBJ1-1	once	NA	TGTGCCAGCAGTTTAGCAGGCAGCTCTGACGCTGAAGCTTTCTTT	CASSLAGSSDAEAFF
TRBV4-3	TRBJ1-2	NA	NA	TGCGCCAGCAGCCAAGATCGTCTGGGGCCTTATGGCTACACCTTC	CASSQDRLGPYGYTF
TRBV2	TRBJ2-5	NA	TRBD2	TGTGCCAGCAGTGAGTCTAGCGGGGCACAAGAGACCCAGTACTTC	CASSESSGAQETQYF
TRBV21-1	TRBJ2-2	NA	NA	TGTGCCAGCATTGGGACAGGGAAGACCGGGGAGCTGTTTTTT	CASIGTGKTGELFF
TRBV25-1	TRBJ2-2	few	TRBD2	TGTGCCAGCAGTTGGGGGGGAGGAGACACCGGGGAGCTGTTTTTT	CASSWGGGDTGELFF
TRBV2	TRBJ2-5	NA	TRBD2	TGTGCCAGCAGTGCGGAGCGGGGGGGTACAAAGACCCAGTACTTC	CASSAERGGTKTQYF
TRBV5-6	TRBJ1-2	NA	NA	TGTGCCAGCAGCCTAGGAGGGAACTATGGCTACACCTTC	CASSLGGNYGYTF
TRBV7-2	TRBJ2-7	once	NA	TGTGCCAGCAGTCATCAGGGGAACTACGAGCAGTACTTC	CASSHQGNYEQYF
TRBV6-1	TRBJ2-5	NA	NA	TGTGCCAGCAGTGGTCAGGGGGAGACCCAGTACTTC	CASSGQGETQYF
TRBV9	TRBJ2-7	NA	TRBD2	TGTGCCAGCAGCCCCGGAGGAGCGGGGGTCTCCTACGAGCAGTACTTC	CASSPGGAGVSYEQYF
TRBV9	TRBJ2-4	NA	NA	TGTGCCAGCAGCGTAGACGGGACAAGAAACATTCAGTACTTC	CASSVDGTRNIQYF
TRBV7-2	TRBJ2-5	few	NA	TGTGCCAGCAGCCTAACGTATGAGAGGTGGGAGACCCAGTACTTC	CASSLTYERWETQYF
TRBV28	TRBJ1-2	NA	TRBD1	TGTGCCAGCAGTTTTAGAGGGGGCACTGCGGATGGCTACACCTTC	CASSFRGGTADGYTF
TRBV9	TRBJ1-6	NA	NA	TGTGCCAGCAGCGCCCAAGGTCAGGGAGGCCGTAATTCACCCCTCCACTTT	CASSAQGQGGRNSPLHF
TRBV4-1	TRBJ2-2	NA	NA	TGCGCCAGCAGCCATTGGGAGTCCGCCGGGGAGCTGTTTTTT	CASSHWESAGELFF
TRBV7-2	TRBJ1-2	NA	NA	TGTGCCAGCAGCTTAGACACACGCCCGTCTCTTTATGGCTACACCTTC	CASSLDTRPSLYGYTF
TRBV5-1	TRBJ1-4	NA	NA	TGCGCCAGCAGCTCAGGGTTTAGGAATGAAAAACTGTTTTTT	CASSSGFRNEKLFF
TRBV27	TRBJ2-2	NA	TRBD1	TGTGCCAGCAGATCACTGGACAGGGCAAACGGGGAGCTGTTTTTT	CASRSLDRANGELFF
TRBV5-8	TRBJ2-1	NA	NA	TGTGCCAGCAGCTTAATGGGGGCGAATAAGTACAATGAGCAGTTCTTC	CASSLMGANKYNEQFF
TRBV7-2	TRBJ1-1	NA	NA	TGTGCCAGCAGCTCCTCTACCGTCACTGAAGCTTTCTTT	CASSSSTVTEAFF
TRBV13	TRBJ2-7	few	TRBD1	TGTGCCAGCAGCTCCGACAGGGGGAGGGAGCAGTACTTC	CASSSDRGREQYF
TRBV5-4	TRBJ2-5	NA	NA	TGTGCCAGCAGCTTGGGTGGGGGGATGGTACAAGAGACCCAGTACTTC	CASSLGGGMVQETQYF
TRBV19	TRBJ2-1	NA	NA	TGTGCCACTGCCGAAATTAGCGGACTCTACAATGAGCAGTTCTTC	CATAEISGLYNEQFF
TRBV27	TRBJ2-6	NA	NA	TGTGCCAGCAGTCTCAACAGTGGCGGGGCCAACGTCCTGACTTTC	CASSLNSGGANVLTF
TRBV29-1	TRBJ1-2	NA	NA	TGCAGCGTTGATGACAGCTATGGCTACACCTTC	CSVDDSYGYTF
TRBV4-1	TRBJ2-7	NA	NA	TGCGCCAGCAGCCAAGAACTCGCCACCGCCTACGAGCAGTACTTC	CASSQELATAYEQYF
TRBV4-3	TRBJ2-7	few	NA	TGCGCCAGCTCGAAAGAGGAGAGCTACGAGCAGTACTTC	CASSKEESYEQYF
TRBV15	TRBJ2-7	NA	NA	TGTGCCACCAGCAGATCCGGAGCCTACGAGCAGTACTTC	CATSRSGAYEQYF
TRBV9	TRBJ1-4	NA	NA	TGTGCCAGCAGCGTATCAGGGATTGGGGCAACTAATGAAAAACTGTTTTTT	CASSVSGIGATNEKLFF
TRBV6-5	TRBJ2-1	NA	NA	TGTGCCAGCAGTTGGCTGGCGGGGTTAAACAATGAGCAGTTCTTC	CASSWLAGLNNEQFF
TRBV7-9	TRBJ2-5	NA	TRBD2	TGTGCCAGCTTAACGAACAGCGGGGGGACGCGGGAGGAGACCCAGTACTTC	CASLTNSGGTREETQYF
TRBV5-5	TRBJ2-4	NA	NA	TGTGCCAGCAGCTTCTCCGGGAACATTCAGTACTTC	CASSFSGNIQYF
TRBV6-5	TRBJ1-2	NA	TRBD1	TGTGCCAGCAGTTACTCCAGGGGGCTGAACTATGGCTACACCTTC	CASSYSRGLNYGYTF
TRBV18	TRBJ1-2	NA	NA	TGTGCCAGCTCACCATATGCAGGGTCCGAGGGCTACACCTTC	CASSPYAGSEGYTF
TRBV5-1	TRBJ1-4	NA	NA	TGCGCCAGCAGCTTGGCATCGGGGAATGAAAAACTGTTTTTT	CASSLASGNEKLFF
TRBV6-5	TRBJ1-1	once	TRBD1	TGTGCCAGCAGTTACGAGGGACAGCTGAACACTGAAGCTTTCTTT	CASSYEGQLNTEAFF
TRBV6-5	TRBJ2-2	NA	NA	TGTGCCAGCAGTTACAACAGTTACACCGGGGAGCTGTTTTTT	CASSYNSYTGELFF
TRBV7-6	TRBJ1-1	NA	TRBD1	TGTGCCAGCAGTAACAGGGGGAGGGCTTTCTTT	CASSNRGRAFF
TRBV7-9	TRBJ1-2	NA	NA	TGTGCCAGCAGCTTAGACGCGCTGGGGGCTACCTATGGCTACACCTTC	CASSLDALGATYGYTF
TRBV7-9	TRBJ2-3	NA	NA	TGTGCCAGCAGCTTAGGGACTACGAGCACAGATACGCAGTATTTT	CASSLGTTSTDTQYF
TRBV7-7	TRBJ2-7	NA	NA	TGTGCCAGCAGCCCCGGGTCCCTCTACGAGCAGTACTTC	CASSPGSLYEQYF
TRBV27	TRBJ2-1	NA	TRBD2	TGTGCCAGCAGGAGTGGACTAGCGGGGGGTAATGAGCAGTTCTTC	CASRSGLAGGNEQFF
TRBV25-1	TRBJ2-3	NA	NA	TGTGCCAGCAGTGAACATTATCGCGTAGGCACAGATACGCAGTATTTT	CASSEHYRVGTDTQYF
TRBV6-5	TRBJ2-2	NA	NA	TGTGCCAGCAGAACAAAGAACACCGGGGAGCTGTTTTTT	CASRTKNTGELFF
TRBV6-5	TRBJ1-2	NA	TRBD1	TGTGCCAGCCGGGACAGGGAGGCTACTGGCTACACCTTC	CASRDREATGYTF
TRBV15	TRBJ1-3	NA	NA	TGTGCCACCAGCAGAGATTACGGCGGAAGTCAGGGCTATTCTGGAAACACCATATATTTT	CATSRDYGGSQGYSGNTIYF
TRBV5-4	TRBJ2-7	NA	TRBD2	TGTGCCAGCAGCCACGGTAGGACTAGCTCTTTAAACGAGCAGTACTTC	CASSHGRTSSLNEQYF
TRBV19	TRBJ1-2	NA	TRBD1	TGTGCCAGTAGTATAGAGGGGACAGTAGGCGGCTACACCTTC	CASSIEGTVGGYTF
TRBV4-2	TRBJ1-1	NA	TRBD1	TGTGCCAGCAGCCAAGCGACAGGGCTGACTGAAGCTTTCTTT	CASSQATGLTEAFF
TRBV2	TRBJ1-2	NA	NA	TGTGCCAGCAGGGGGTCAGGACTTAAGGGCTACACCTTC	CASRGSGLKGYTF
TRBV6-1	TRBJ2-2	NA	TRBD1	TGTGCCAGCAGTGCCTCCTTTCCGGGACAGGGGGTGGGAGGTAACGGGGAGCTGTTTTTT	CASSASFPGQGVGGNGELFF
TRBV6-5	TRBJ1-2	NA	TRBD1	TGTGCCAGCAGTTACCGACAGGGGCGCGGCTACACCTTC	CASSYRQGRGYTF
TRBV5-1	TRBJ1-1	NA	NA	TGCGCCAGCAGCCTTGGACAGCTGGGTCTGAACACTGAAGCTTTCTTT	CASSLGQLGLNTEAFF
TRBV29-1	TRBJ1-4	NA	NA	TGCAGCGTGACGACAAATACTAATGAAAAACTGTTTTTT	CSVTTNTNEKLFF
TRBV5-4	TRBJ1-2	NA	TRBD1	TGTGCCAGTAGCTTGGTTGGGACAGCCGACGGCTACACCTTC	CASSLVGTADGYTF